These 8 T cell receptor beta chains share one sample of origin, sequenced in a study of CD8 T cells in Susac syndrome. The RNA input was about 0.45 to 1 ug, and it was reverse transcribed with random hexamers. In TCRdb, the immunoSEQ multiplex PCR reads were re-called with MiXCR into one record per CDR3 protein. The sample has 150,000 or so distinct CDR3 sequences, roughly 95% seen once; the top ten hold 0.075% to 0.095%. Input material: CD4+ T cells from PBMCs. The receptors were sampled from a human donor with multiple sclerosis.

This sequence joins TRBV5-4 and TRBJ2-7, with TRBD1 identical over 9 bases. CDR3 size: 13 residues. Per the germline V gene, CDR1 is SGHNT and CDR2 is YYREEE (reference sequence). V trimming: 4 bases; J trimming: 6 bases; junction bases outside the gene matches: 5. The CDR3 protein is CASSRDRVGEQYF. Here the CDR3 DNA reads TGTGCCAGCAGCCGGGACAGGGTAGGCGAGCAGTACTTC.

The chain has TRBV29-1 and TRBJ2-5, with 9 bases matching TRBD2. The CDR3 has 14 residues. CDR1 is SQVTM and CDR2 is ANQGSEA in the germline V gene. Losses at the gene ends were 3 bases for V and 1 base for J; bases not matched to a gene: 3. The CDR3 is CSVDGGRAQETQYF. CDR3 nucleotides: TGCAGCGTTGATGGCGGGAGGGCCCAAGAGACCCAGTACTTC. The variable domain in full, with the rest retrieved from reference TRBV29-1 and TRBJ2-5, is SAVISQKPSRDICQRGTSLTIQCQVDSQVTMMFWYRQQPGQSLTLIATANQGSEATYESGFVIDKFPISRPNLTFSTLTVSNMSPEDSSIYLCSVDGGRAQETQYFGPGTRLLVL.

J is TRBJ2-4 and V is TRBV7-2, with D possibly matching TRBD2 (6 bases). The CDR3 has 15 residues. Germline assignment: CDR1 SGHTA and CDR2 FQGNSA. Trimming pared 2 bases from V and 1 base from J, leaving 9 bases between. The CDR3: CASSLTGGAKNIQYF. The CDR3, as DNA: TGTGCCAGCAGCTTAACCGGAGGGGCCAAAAACATTCAGTACTTC. The complete variable domain, with remaining parts taken from reference TRBV7-2 and TRBJ2-4, reads GAGVSQSPSNKVTEKGKDVELRCDPISGHTALYWYRQSLGQGLEFLIYFQGNSAPDKSGLPSDRFSAERTGGSVSTLTIQRTQQEDSAVYLCASSLTGGAKNIQYFGAGTRLSVL.

CDR3 amino acids: CASNAGHQPQHF. For the CDR3, the DNA is TGTGCCAGCAACGCGGGGCATCAGCCCCAGCATTTT. The chain carries TRBV12-3 or TRBV12-4 and TRBJ1-5; D perhaps matches TRBD1 (5 bases). The CDR3 is 12 residues long. V was cut by 7 bases and J by 5 bases, with 9 bases left in between.

This clonotype has only one observation. The CDR3 region is CASSSRRTQETQYF. The CDR3 DNA reads TGTGCCAGCAGCTCTCGACGGACCCAAGAGACCCAGTACTTC. This chain links TRBV7-8 with TRBJ2-5; D is uncertain. Germline assignment: CDR1 SGHVS and CDR2 FQNEAQ. This CDR3 comprises 14 residues. V lost 4 bases to trimming and J lost 1 base, with 10 bases between them.

The chain is built from TRBV12-5 and TRBJ1-1; tentative D call: TRBD1 (5 bases). Per the germline V gene, CDR1 is LGHNT and CDR2 is FRNRAP. Trimming took off 5 bases at V and 1 base at J, with 14 bases between the two ends. The CDR3 extends over 15 amino acids. The CDR3 DNA reads TGTGCTAGTGGTAGGACATCGAACAGGAACACTGAAGCTTTCTTT. Its translation is CASGRTSNRNTEAFF.

The chain is built from TRBV18 and TRBJ2-3, with TRBD1 as a possible D gene (6 bases). V was pared by 3 bases and J by 6 bases, with 16 bases between. This CDR3 region has 15 residues. Looked up from germline, CDR1 is KGHSH and CDR2 is LQKENI. The CDR3 loop is CASSPSPGHSDTQYF. The DNA of the CDR3 is TGTGCCAGCTCACCGTCACCGGGACATTCTGATACGCAGTATTTT.

V and J are TRBV2 and TRBJ1-1, with a weak D call TRBD1 (6 bases). Trimming cost V 7 bases and J 4 bases, with 13 bases left between them. Looked up from germline, CDR1 is SNHLY and CDR2 is FYNNEI. The length of the CDR3 is 13 residues. CDR3 DNA: TGTGCCAGCACTTCTGGAGGGGGCACTGAAGCTTTCTTT. Amino acid sequence: CASTSGGGTEAFF.